This TCR beta chain is from a study of spatial heterogeneity in lung cancer. Across the whole study: Available follow-up PBMC samples were sequenced, at a median of about two years post-resection.

Each CDR3 protein gets one entry after TCRdb re-called the 5' RACE reads with MiXCR. The table has some 43,000 distinct CDR3 sequences, roughly a tenth seen once; the top ten hold 17%. Time point given: blood at routine non-recurrence follow-up after resection. Frozen PBMC, nontumor lung or tumor provided whole RNA, which was sequenced unsorted. This sequence originates from a female donor with early-stage non-small cell lung cancer. The sample in question was PBMCs, obtained at follow-up.

The CDR3 reads CSARADNNEQFF. CDR3 nucleotide sequence: TGCAGTGCTAGGGCCGATAACAATGAGCAGTTCTTC. The gene calls are TRBV20-1 and TRBJ2-1, with D unclear. The germline V gene has CDR1 DFQATT and CDR2 SNEGSKA (reference sequence). The CDR3 has 12 residues. V was trimmed by 3 bases and J by 5 bases, leaving 8 bases between them.